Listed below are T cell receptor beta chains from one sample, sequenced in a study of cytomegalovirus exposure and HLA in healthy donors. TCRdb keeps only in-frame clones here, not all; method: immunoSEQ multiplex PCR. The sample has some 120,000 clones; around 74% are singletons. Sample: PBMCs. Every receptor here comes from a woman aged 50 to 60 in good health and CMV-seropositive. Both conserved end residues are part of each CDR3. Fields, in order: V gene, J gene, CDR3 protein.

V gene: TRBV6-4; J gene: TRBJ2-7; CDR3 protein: CASSLTIHRGGVYEQYF
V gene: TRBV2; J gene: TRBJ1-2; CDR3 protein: CASSGDTYGYTF
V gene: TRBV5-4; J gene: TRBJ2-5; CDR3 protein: CASRMVGETQYF
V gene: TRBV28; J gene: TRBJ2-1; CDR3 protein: CASSGGTGVYNEQFF
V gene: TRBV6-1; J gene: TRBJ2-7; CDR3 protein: CASRELDRLYEQYF
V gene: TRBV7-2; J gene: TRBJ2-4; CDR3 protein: CASSFTSGGVAKNIQYF
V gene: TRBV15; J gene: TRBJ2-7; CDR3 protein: CATSRVQGDTYEQYF
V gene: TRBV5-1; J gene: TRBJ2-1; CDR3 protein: CASSWQGAGSSYNEQFF
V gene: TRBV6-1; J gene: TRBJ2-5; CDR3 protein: CASSEVASTGAKQTQYF
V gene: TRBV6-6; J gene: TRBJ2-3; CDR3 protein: CASSSAGGTQYF
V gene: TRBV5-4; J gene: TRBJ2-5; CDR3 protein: CASSPGTSGGALETQYF
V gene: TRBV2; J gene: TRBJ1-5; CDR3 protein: CASRAESKGQPQHF
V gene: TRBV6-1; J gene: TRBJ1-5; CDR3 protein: CASRATLDQPQHF
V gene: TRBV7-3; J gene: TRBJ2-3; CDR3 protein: CASSLIAGSTQYF
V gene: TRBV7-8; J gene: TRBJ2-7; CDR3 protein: CASSTVDEQYF
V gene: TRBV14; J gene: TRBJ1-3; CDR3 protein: CASSQTGSLARGNTIYF
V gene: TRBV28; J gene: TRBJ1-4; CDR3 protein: CASSFTGRANEKLFF
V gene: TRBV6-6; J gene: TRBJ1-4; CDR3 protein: CASSTPGQVGEKLFF
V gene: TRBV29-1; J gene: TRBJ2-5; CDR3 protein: CSVLRSQETQYF
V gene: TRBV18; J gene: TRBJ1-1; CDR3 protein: CASSPGDRVYTEAFF
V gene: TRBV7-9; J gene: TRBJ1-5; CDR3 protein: CASSLGQGGQPQHF
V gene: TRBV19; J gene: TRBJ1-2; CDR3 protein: CASSRDRANYGYTF
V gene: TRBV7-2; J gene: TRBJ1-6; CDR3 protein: CASSPRELSRYNSPLHF
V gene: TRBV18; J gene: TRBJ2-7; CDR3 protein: CASSPGTPKSTYEQYF